The source of this T cell receptor beta chain is a study of T-cell memory formation after mild COVID-19. General observations from the study: A balance of CD4 and CD8 characterized clones contracting day 15 to 85, whereas later expanders leaned CD4+. CM and EM subsets held most contracting CD4+ clones; EMRA held CD8+ ones. The study detected some responding clones in pre-infection memory, suggesting cross-reactive memory joined.

In its sample, this clonotype was seen a few times. Antigen specificity is unknown. Mismatch with germline at one junction end may stem from a read error. The 5'RACE method, run with constant-segment primers, produced TCR alpha and TCR beta cDNA libraries (carrying sample barcodes and UMIs). TCRdb re-derived calls from the 5' RACE reads in MiXCR, one entry per CDR3 protein. The table shows more than 450,000 distinct CDR3 sequences, with over 15% occurring only once. The CDR3 is 13 residues long. In germline, CDR1 is MGHRA, CDR2 YSYEKL. V is TRBV4-1 and J is TRBJ1-4; D is unresolved. Sequencing used PBMCs or a T cell subset sorted from them (not recorded which). The TCR comes from an adult woman who had mild COVID-19 (a few samples of this study predate the infection). Cell type and time point are not known. For the CDR3, the DNA is TGCGCCAGCAGCCAAGAAAGAAATATGGGTCAAAGGTTT. This encodes CASSQERNMGQRF.